The T cell receptor (beta chain) under discussion was sequenced for a study of T cell changes during pregnancy in multiple sclerosis. CDR3 length: 17 residues. Unmatched junction bases numbered 10, after V lost 3 bases and J lost 4 bases. The germline V gene encodes CDR1 LGHNA and CDR2 YSLEER. TCRdb's table, derived via immunoSEQ multiplex PCR, lists solely in-frame clones and lacks some. The repertoire holds about 67,000 clones, roughly nine tenths seen once, with 2.5% to 3% in the top ten. This chain links TRBV4-3 with TRBJ2-1; 9 bases align to TRBD2. This material consisted of peripheral blood, taken in the first trimester of pregnancy. This TCR came from a female donor with multiple sclerosis, enrolled in a pregnancy study. CDR3 in amino acids: CASSQGNLAGTYNEQFF. The CDR3 nucleotides read TGCGCCAGCAGCCAGGGGAATCTAGCGGGGACTTACAATGAGCAGTTCTTC.